The text below deals with one T cell receptor beta chain. The repertoire was sequenced with immunoSEQ multiplex PCR; TCRdb's copy has only in-frame clones and lacks some. The repertoire holds about 30,000 clones, with less than 90% as singletons. This specimen belongs to a study of PD-1 and CTLA-4 blockade in melanoma. Germline lookup yields CDR1 MGHRA and CDR2 YSYEKL. V lost 5 bases, J lost 3 bases, and 6 bases stayed unmatched. The CDR3 runs 15 residues. The source is a human donor with melanoma. The sequences come from CD8+ T cells from peripheral blood, collected before anti-PD-1 treatment. The chain is built from TRBV4-1 and TRBJ2-7; 11 nucleotides agree with TRBD2. In DNA form, the CDR3 reads TGCGCCAGCAGCGTACTAGCGGGAGAAGGCTACGAGCAGTACTTC. Protein sequence: CASSVLAGEGYEQYF.